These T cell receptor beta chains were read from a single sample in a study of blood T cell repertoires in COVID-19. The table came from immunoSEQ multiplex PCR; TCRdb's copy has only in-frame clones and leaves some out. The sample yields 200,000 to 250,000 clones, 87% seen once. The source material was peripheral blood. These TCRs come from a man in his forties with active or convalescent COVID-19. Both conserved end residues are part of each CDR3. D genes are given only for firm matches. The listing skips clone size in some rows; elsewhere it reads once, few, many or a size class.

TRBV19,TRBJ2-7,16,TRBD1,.,CASSIGGTGGRSEQYF,TGTGCCAGTAGTATTGGAGGGACAGGGGGCCGATCCGAGCAGTACTTC
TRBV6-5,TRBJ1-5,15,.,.,CASSPLTGSNQPQHF,TGTGCCAGCAGCCCCCTGACTGGGAGCAATCAGCCCCAGCATTTT
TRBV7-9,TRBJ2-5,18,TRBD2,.,CASSFQILAGEIGETQYF,TGTGCCAGCAGCTTTCAAATACTAGCGGGAGAAATCGGAGAGACCCAGTACTTC
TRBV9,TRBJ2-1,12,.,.,CASSVGGYEQFF,TGTGCCAGCAGCGTTGGGGGGTATGAGCAGTTCTTC
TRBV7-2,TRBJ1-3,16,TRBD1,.,CASSFRWTGSGNTIYF,TGTGCCAGCAGCTTCAGATGGACAGGCTCTGGAAACACCATATATTTT
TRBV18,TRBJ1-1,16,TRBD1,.,CASSLRQGAENTEAFF,TGTGCCAGCTCACTCAGACAGGGGGCTGAGAACACTGAAGCTTTCTTT
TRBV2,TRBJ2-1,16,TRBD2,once,CASTPYPGLSYNEQFF,TGTGCCAGCACCCCCTACCCGGGACTATCCTACAATGAGCAGTTCTTC
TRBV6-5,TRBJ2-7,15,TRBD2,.,CASSRGGGSSYEQYF,TGTGCCAGCAGCCGCGGGGGAGGGAGCTCCTACGAGCAGTACTTC
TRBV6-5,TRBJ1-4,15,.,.,CASRPQGLTNEKLFF,TGTGCCAGCAGGCCTCAGGGTTTGACTAATGAAAAACTGTTTTTT
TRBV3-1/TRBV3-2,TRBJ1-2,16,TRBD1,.,CASSYLWGQGRVGYTF,TGTGCCAGCAGCTACTTGTGGGGACAGGGGAGGGTTGGCTACACCTTC